Presented here are 32 T cell receptor beta chains from one specimen sequenced in a study of blood T cell repertoires in COVID-19. Measured with immunoSEQ multiplex PCR; TCRdb has only the in-frame clones, and not every one. The table includes more than 95,000 clones, nearly 85% detected once. Specimen: peripheral blood. These TCRs come from a human donor in a cohort sampled during active or convalescent COVID-19.

In this sample, this clone turned up a few times. The J gene is TRBJ1-4, the V gene TRBV9, with D tentatively TRBD1 (6 bases). Germline loops: CDR1 SGDLS, CDR2 YYNGEE. The CDR3 sequence is 14 residues long. Between the trimmed V and J ends, which lost 1 base and 7 bases, there was a span of 11 bases. The CDR3 here is CASSVSAGAEKLFF. Here the CDR3 DNA reads TGTGCCAGCAGCGTAAGCGCAGGGGCTGAAAAACTGTTTTTT.

The sample holds one count of this clone. The CDR3 bases are TGTGCCAGCAGCTTGGCGATGAGAGATACGCAGTATTTT. It codes for CASSLAMRDTQYF. The chain uses TRBV5-4 and TRBJ2-3; D call uncertain. The germline gives CDR1 SGHNT, CDR2 YYREEE (reference sequence). The CDR3 loop spans 13 amino acids. V lost 0 bases and J 5 bases, leaving 7 bases between the germline ends.

This rearrangement joins TRBV6-5 to TRBJ1-4, with a possible D match to TRBD1 (6 bases). Germline V gives CDR1 MNHEY, CDR2 SVGAGI. The ends were cut back, 5 bases at V and 8 bases at J, with 18 bases in the middle. The CDR3 has 15 amino acids. CDR3 bases: TGTGCCAGCAGTCCCCGCAGAGGGGGTCGGGAAAAACTGTTTTTT. It codes for CASSPRRGGREKLFF.

The V call is TRBV7-3, the J call TRBJ2-2; 7 nucleotides agree with TRBD2. After removal of 4 bases from V and 5 bases from J, the junction contained 13 bases not matched to a gene. There are 17 residues in the CDR3. Germline loops: CDR1 SGHTA, CDR2 FQGTGA. In nucleotides, the CDR3 is TGTGCCAGCAGCTCCCCCGGAGAGCGGGGAGGGACCGGGGAGCTGTTTTTT. It codes for CASSSPGERGGTGELFF.

The genes are TRBV19 and TRBJ1-1, with D perhaps TRBD1 (6 bases). CDR1 and CDR2 from the germline V gene are LNHDA and SQIVND (reference sequence). Trimming pared 5 bases from V and 0 bases from J, leaving 13 bases between. This CDR3 has 15 amino acids. CDR3 coding DNA: TGTGCCAGTAGTGGCACAGGGAATGTGAACACTGAAGCTTTCTTT. Amino acids: CASSGTGNVNTEAFF.

This rearrangement joins TRBV5-3 to TRBJ1-5; TRBD1 is a possible D gene (5 bases). TRBV5-3 is an open reading frame, and its role is uncertain. The CDR3 is 15 residues long. Trimming cost V 7 bases and J 4 bases, with 18 bases left between them. The CDR3 nucleotides read TGTGCCAGAGAAAGCAGAAAAAGGGGAAATCAGCCCCAGCATTTT. Amino acid sequence: CARESRKRGNQPQHF.

V gene TRBV9 combines with J gene TRBJ1-6; 10 nucleotides match TRBD1. CDR3 length equals 15 residues. V lost 4 bases, J lost 7 bases, and 5 bases stayed unmatched. CDR1 and CDR2 from the germline V gene are SGDLS and YYNGEE. This CDR3 is CASSPTGGRNSPLHF. The DNA of the CDR3 is TGTGCCAGCAGCCCGACAGGGGGCCGGAATTCACCCCTCCACTTT.

V and J are TRBV9 and TRBJ1-2, with TRBD1 matching over 10 bases. Germline assignment: CDR1 SGDLS and CDR2 YYNGEE. V lost 4 bases, J lost 5 bases, and 5 bases stayed unmatched. The CDR3 totals 14 residues. The CDR3 DNA sequence: TGTGCCAGCAGCCCGACGGGACAGGGGTATGGCTACACCTTC. Amino acids: CASSPTGQGYGYTF.

This clone was observed once. The chain is built from TRBV18 and TRBJ2-1, with 13 bases that match TRBD2. The CDR3 contains 16 residues. The trim removed 3 bases at V and 6 bases at J, leaving 5 bases unmatched. Per the germline V gene, CDR1 is KGHSH and CDR2 is LQKENI. CDR3 loop: CASSPIRTSGGNEQFF. Here the CDR3 DNA reads TGTGCCAGCTCACCCATTAGGACTAGCGGGGGCAATGAGCAGTTCTTC.

The chain recombines TRBV11-3 with TRBJ1-2; D is possibly TRBD1 (5 bases). V shed 6 bases and J shed 1 base, with 6 bases lying between them. Per germline, CDR1 SGHNT and CDR2 YENEEA. The CDR3 contains 12 residues. CDR3 in amino acids: CASRGGNYGYTF. For the CDR3, the DNA is TGTGCCAGCAGGGGGGGTAACTATGGCTACACCTTC.

The chain couples TRBV10-1 to TRBJ2-7; 9 bases map to TRBD1. The CDR3 loop spans 16 amino acids. The V and J ends lost 6 bases and 3 bases, in that order; junction bases with no gene match: 12. The germline CDR1 and CDR2 sequences are WNHNN and SYGVQD (reference sequence). The CDR3 region is CASREHSGQGYYEQYF. CDR3 DNA: TGCGCCAGCAGGGAGCACTCGGGACAGGGTTACTACGAGCAGTACTTC.

The V and J genes are TRBV7-9 and TRBJ1-4; TRBD1 matches 8 bases. With 5 bases clipped from V and 10 bases from J, the junction kept 9 bases outside the gene matches. From germline, CDR1 is SEHNR and CDR2 FQNEAQ (reference sequence). The CDR3 runs to 14 residues. CDR3 nucleotides: TGTGCCAGCAGCCAAACTATACAGGGGGGAAAACTGTTTTTT. Protein: CASSQTIQGGKLFF.

The J gene is TRBJ1-3, the V gene TRBV10-3; 8 bases line up with TRBD1. The CDR3 spans 15 residues. Germline loops: CDR1 ENHRY, CDR2 SYGVKD. V lost 6 bases, J lost 2 bases, and 6 bases stayed unmatched. CDR3 sequence: CAISGQGGTGNTIYF. The DNA for the CDR3 is TGTGCCATCAGCGGACAGGGTGGGACTGGAAACACCATATATTTT.

The CDR3 region has the DNA TGTGCCAGCAGTGACCTCGGACAGAATTCACCCCTCCACTTT. This sequence encodes CASSDLGQNSPLHF. This chain connects TRBV2 to TRBJ1-6; possibly TRBD1 for D (6 bases). V was shortened by 3 bases and J by 7 bases, with 10 bases between the two germline ends. In germline, CDR1 is SNHLY, CDR2 FYNNEI. The CDR3 spans 14 residues.

The chain is built from TRBV3-1 (or the pseudogene TRBV3-2) and TRBJ1-4, with D perhaps matching TRBD1 (5 bases). V was pared by 1 base and J by 5 bases, with 14 bases between. This CDR3 is 16 amino acids long. Germline assignment: CDR1 LGHDT and CDR2 YNNKEL (reference sequence). DNA of the CDR3: TGTGCCAGCAGCCAAGCTGGAGCAGGGTCAAATGAAAAACTGTTTTTT. It codes for CASSQAGAGSNEKLFF.

The chain recombines TRBV19 with TRBJ2-1; no definite D call. CDR3 length: 15 residues. Germline-derived CDR1 and CDR2 are LNHDA and SQIVND (reference sequence). The germline V and J ends were trimmed by 5 bases and 0 bases, with 11 bases remaining between them. The CDR3 DNA reads TGTGCCAGTAGTTCCCCAGGAAGCTCCTACAATGAGCAGTTCTTC. This sequence encodes CASSSPGSSYNEQFF.

The V call is TRBV15, the J call TRBJ1-5; D call uncertain. V lost 1 base and J lost 3, with 16 bases in between. The CDR3 is 17 amino acids. CDR1 LNHNV and CDR2 YYDKDF come from the germline V gene (reference sequence). The CDR3 coding sequence is TGTGCCACCAGCAGAGTTTCAGGCTTAAAGGACAATCAGCCCCAGCATTTT. It encodes CATSRVSGLKDNQPQHF.

The chain has TRBV27 and TRBJ2-2; possibly TRBD1 for D (6 bases). Germline CDR1 reads MNHEY; CDR2 reads SMNVEV (reference sequence). The CDR3 has 16 residues. V was trimmed by 2 bases and J by 2 bases, leaving 12 bases between them. CDR3 DNA: TGTGCCAGCAGTTTAACGGCAGGGGTAAACACCGGGGAGCTGTTTTTT. This gives the protein CASSLTAGVNTGELFF.

In its sample, this clone was seen once. This chain links TRBV24-1 with TRBJ2-1; D perhaps matches TRBD2 (5 bases). CDR3 length: 16 residues. Germline V gives CDR1 KGHDR, CDR2 SFDVKD. V shed 1 base and J shed 4 bases, with 13 bases lying between them. In DNA, the CDR3 is TGTGCCACCAGTGATTTAGGCCTAGCCGGATACAATGAGCAGTTCTTC. Protein sequence: CATSDLGLAGYNEQFF.

The V call is TRBV11-1, the J call TRBJ1-2; 7 bases line up with TRBD1. Germline CDR1 SGHAT, CDR2 FQDESV (reference sequence). CDR3 length equals 14 residues. V dropped 2 bases and J dropped 7; count of bases not matched to a gene: 7. CDR3 sequence (DNA): TGTGCCAGCAGCTTAAATAGGGGGCACGCTGGCTACACCTTC. Protein: CASSLNRGHAGYTF.

This sequence joins TRBV10-3 and TRBJ1-2; 10 bases match TRBD1. V trimming: 2 bases; J trimming: 2 bases; junction bases outside the gene matches: 5. CDR3 length: 16 amino acids. The germline V gene has CDR1 ENHRY and CDR2 SYGVKD. Here the CDR3 DNA reads TGTGCCATCAGTGAGAAGGGACAGGGGATGAACTATGGCTACACCTTC. It encodes CAISEKGQGMNYGYTF.

The chain recombines TRBV6-1 with TRBJ2-7; D might be TRBD2 (6 bases). Germline CDR1 and CDR2: MNHNS and SASEGT. The V and J ends lost 2 bases and 3 bases respectively, with 17 bases between them. The CDR3 totals 16 residues. CDR3: CASSERETTLNYEQYF. CDR3 bases: TGTGCCAGCAGTGAACGGGAGACAACCTTAAACTACGAGCAGTACTTC.

This rearrangement joins TRBV4-1 to TRBJ1-2; 7 bases fit TRBD1. Germline lookup yields CDR1 MGHRA and CDR2 YSYEKL. J was trimmed by 4 bases and V by 0 bases; bases with no gene match: 2. The CDR3 contains 14 residues. In DNA, the CDR3 is TGCGCCAGCAGCCAAGATGACAGGGTCTATGGCTACACCTTC. Translated, it gives CASSQDDRVYGYTF.

The V and J genes are TRBV7-2 and TRBJ1-6; maybe TRBD1 (5 bases). Germline V gene sequence: CDR1 SGHTA, CDR2 FQGNSA. This CDR3 has 17 amino acids. Trimming shortened V by 1 base and J by 5 bases, and 15 bases separated the two germline ends. CDR3 protein: CASSLVPPRAHNSPLHF. The CDR3 coding sequence is TGTGCCAGCAGCTTAGTTCCCCCCAGGGCCCATAATTCACCCCTCCACTTT.

This rearrangement joins TRBV7-2 to TRBJ2-1; D remains ambiguous. CDR3 length: 14 residues. V shed 5 bases and J shed 3 bases, with 11 bases lying between them. Germline V lookup: CDR1 SGHTA, CDR2 FQGNSA. CDR3 in amino acids: CASSLLSIYNEQFF. The CDR3 nucleotides are TGTGCCAGCAGCCTATTGAGCATCTACAATGAGCAGTTCTTC.

V gene TRBV5-1 combines with J gene TRBJ2-5; a weak D match, TRBD1 (6 bases). Germline-derived CDR1 and CDR2 are SGHRS and YFSETQ. CDR3 size: 14 residues. V lost 0 bases and J lost 4, with 10 bases in between. The CDR3 region is CASSLASGAETQYF. The CDR3 DNA reads as TGCGCCAGCAGCTTGGCCTCAGGGGCAGAGACCCAGTACTTC.

This clone was seen just once. J is TRBJ1-5 and V is TRBV28, with TRBD1 matching 7 bases. The germline gives CDR1 MDHEN, CDR2 SYDVKM. The CDR3 covers 14 residues. Trimming at V came to 6 bases and at J to 2 bases, leaving 4 bases not matched to a gene. Written as DNA, the CDR3 is TGTGCCAGCAGCCGTCAGGGGGGCAATCAGCCCCAGCATTTT. Protein: CASSRQGGNQPQHF.

This chain links TRBV7-6 with TRBJ2-7, with no clear D. Germline values: CDR1 SGHVS, CDR2 FNYEAQ. V dropped 6 bases and J dropped 0 bases, with 21 bases sitting between them. The CDR3 sequence is 17 residues long. CDR3 in DNA: TGTGCCAGCAGTTACGCCGTGTCGGTGCCGGGCTCCTACGAGCAGTACTTC. Translating it yields CASSYAVSVPGSYEQYF.

The table lists this clone with a count of one. The rearrangement uses TRBV10-3 and TRBJ2-2; TRBD2 might be the D (5 bases). V was clipped by 4 bases and J by 5 bases, with 11 bases between them. The CDR3 length is 14 residues. Germline CDR1 reads ENHRY; CDR2 reads SYGVKD. CDR3 sequence reads: CAISVGLRTGELFF. Written as DNA, the CDR3 is TGTGCCATCAGTGTAGGACTTCGAACCGGGGAGCTGTTTTTT.

The V and J genes are TRBV19 and TRBJ2-1; weak D call: TRBD1 (7 bases). The V end lost 1 base, the J end lost 2 bases, and 12 bases lay between the germline ends. Germline-derived CDR1 and CDR2 are LNHDA and SQIVND (reference sequence). The CDR3 is 16 amino acids. CDR3 sequence reads: CASSIGRDRAYNEQFF. The CDR3 bases are TGTGCCAGTAGTATAGGGCGGGACAGAGCCTACAATGAGCAGTTCTTC. Together with reference TRBV19 and TRBJ2-1, the CDR3 gives the full variable domain: DGGITQSPKYLFRKEGQNVTLSCEQNLNHDAMYWYRQDPGQGLRLIYYSQIVNDFQKGDIAEGYSVSREKKESFPLTVTSAQKNPTAFYLCASSIGRDRAYNEQFFGPGTRLTVL.

The V and J genes are TRBV7-9 and TRBJ1-2; unclear D gene. CDR1 and CDR2 from the germline V gene are SEHNR and FQNEAQ (reference sequence). The length of the CDR3 is 15 residues. The ends were cut back, 5 bases at V and 4 bases at J, with 17 bases in the middle. The CDR3 region is CASSPDMGAGYGYTF. CDR3 DNA sequence: TGTGCCAGCAGCCCTGACATGGGTGCGGGCTATGGCTACACCTTC. Complete variable domain (other parts from reference TRBV7-9 and TRBJ1-2): DTGVSQNPRHKITKRGQNVTFRCDPISEHNRLYWYRQTLGQGPEFLTYFQNEAQLEKSRLLSDRFSAERPKGSFSTLEIQRTEQGDSAMYLCASSPDMGAGYGYTFGSGTRLTVV.

Here the CDR3 DNA reads TGTGCCAGTACAAGCGGGGCGAACATTCAGTACTTC. Translated, it gives CASTSGANIQYF. The chain carries TRBV19 and TRBJ2-4; 7 bases match TRBD2. Trimming took 7 bases from V and 7 from J; bases not matched to a gene: 4. The germline V gene encodes CDR1 LNHDA and CDR2 SQIVND (reference sequence). The CDR3 is 12 amino acids.